The clone carrying this T cell receptor beta chain showed up many times. Its antigen is not identified. V was cut by 4 bases and J by 6 bases, with 16 bases left in between. CDR3 size: 15 residues. Germline V CDR1 and CDR2: SGHRS, YFSETQ. The data originate from a study of spatial heterogeneity in lung cancer. Study as a whole: Alpha-chain sequences were detected in numbers that were consistently lower than beta-chain sequences. On average, each unique TCR and UMI combination appeared more than ten times in raw reads. Findings and caveats of the study: Tracking of tumor mutation counts was seen in expanded intratumoral alpha and beta TCR counts.

TCRdb re-derived calls from the 5' RACE reads in MiXCR, one entry per CDR3 protein. The profile covers 5,000 to 6,000 distinct CDR3 sequences, with about 7.1% appearing a single time and 15% to 20% taken by the ten largest. Time point noted: sample taken at primary tumor resection. The donor population consisted of approximately 68 patients with untreated, early-stage non-small cell lung cancer. This specimen consisted of lung tumor tissue, obtained at surgery. V is TRBV5-1 and J is TRBJ1-4; tentative D call: TRBD1 (5 bases). The sequence came from a male donor with early-stage non-small cell lung cancer. CDR3 sequence: CASSTSGTGDEKLFF. The CDR3 DNA is TGCGCCAGCAGCACTTCGGGGACCGGAGATGAAAAACTGTTTTTT.